One sample yielded the 21 T cell receptor beta chains listed below, sequenced in a study of blood T cell repertoires in COVID-19. Repertoires were generated with immunoSEQ multiplex PCR, while TCRdb's copy carries only in-frame clones and drops some. The sample has 150,000 or so clones; approximately 93% are singletons. Sequences were obtained from peripheral blood. These receptors originate from a woman aged 55-70 years with COVID-19, enrolled during active disease.

This clone was seen a single time. This sequence joins TRBV11-3 and TRBJ1-1; 8 bases line up with TRBD1. The CDR3 runs to 15 residues. CDR1 SGHNT and CDR2 YENEEA come from the germline V gene. V shed 4 bases and J 6 bases; nucleotides not matched to a gene: 10. The CDR3 spells CASSSDREGPAEAFF. In nucleotides, the CDR3 is TGTGCCAGCAGCTCGGACAGGGAGGGTCCGGCTGAAGCTTTCTTT.

The CDR3 here is CATSRDFHRTGNTIYF. The CDR3 nucleotides read TGTGCCACCAGCAGAGATTTTCACAGAACTGGAAACACCATATATTTT. The chain combines TRBV15 with TRBJ1-3, with no clear D. Germline assignment: CDR1 LNHNV and CDR2 YYDKDF (reference sequence). Trimming removed 0 bases from V and 2 bases from J, with 11 bases in between. The CDR3 spans 16 residues.

V gene TRBV5-8 combines with J gene TRBJ1-1, with a weak D call TRBD1 (5 bases). Trimming shortened V by 2 bases and J by 0 bases, and 8 bases separated the two germline ends. The CDR3 runs 14 residues. Looked up from germline, CDR1 is SGHTS and CDR2 is YDEGEE. CDR3 nucleotides: TGTGCCAGCAGCTTCGGGGGGATGAACACTGAAGCTTTCTTT. Translation: CASSFGGMNTEAFF.

The V call is TRBV6-2 or TRBV6-3, the J call TRBJ2-3; possible D gene TRBD1, 5 bases. CDR1 and CDR2 (germline): MNHEY, SVGEGT. The CDR3 contains 12 residues. V lost 0 bases to trimming and J lost 10 bases, with 8 bases between them. The CDR3 loop reads CASSYSQGAQYF. CDR3 nucleotide sequence: TGTGCCAGCAGTTACTCGCAGGGTGCGCAGTATTTT.

This chain uses TRBV14 with TRBJ2-1, with 7 nucleotides matching TRBD1. CDR3 length equals 16 residues. V dropped 1 base and J dropped 4; count of bases not matched to a gene: 7. The germline V gene encodes CDR1 SGHDN and CDR2 FVKESK. The CDR3 here is CASSQVRPGQYNEQFF. The CDR3 DNA follows: TGTGCCAGCAGCCAAGTTCGGCCGGGACAGTACAATGAGCAGTTCTTC.

This rearrangement joins TRBV9 to TRBJ2-3; D might be TRBD1 (6 bases). Germline CDR1 SGDLS, CDR2 YYNGEE. V shed 4 bases and J shed 0 bases, with 9 bases lying between them. There are 14 residues in the CDR3. The CDR3 coding sequence is TGTGCCAGCAGCAAACAGGGAAGCACAGATACGCAGTATTTT. The encoded protein is CASSKQGSTDTQYF.

The gene calls are TRBV7-3 and TRBJ2-7; D might be TRBD1 (6 bases). The V end lost 5 bases, the J end lost 6 bases, and 17 bases lay between the germline ends. CDR3 length: 14 amino acids. Per the germline V gene, CDR1 is SGHTA and CDR2 is FQGTGA. The CDR3 is CASSPTGKGAEQYF. CDR3 DNA sequence: TGTGCCAGCAGCCCCACAGGGAAGGGTGCCGAGCAGTACTTC.

CDR3 sequence: CASSGGTASEGYTF. CDR3 in DNA: TGTGCCAGCAGCGGTGGGACAGCCTCTGAGGGCTACACCTTC. This chain joins TRBV5-4 and TRBJ1-2; 7 nucleotides agree with TRBD1. V was pared by 4 bases and J by 8 bases, with 11 bases of the junction left unmatched. The length of the CDR3 is 14 residues. CDR1 is SGHNT and CDR2 is YYREEE in the germline V gene (reference sequence).

The rearrangement uses TRBV6-1 and TRBJ1-5, with 7 bases lining up with TRBD1. Germline V gene lookup returns CDR1 MNHNS and CDR2 SASEGT. The CDR3 is made up of 15 amino acids. V lost 5 bases, J lost 6 bases, and 10 bases stayed unmatched. CDR3 in amino acids: CASSFTGERGQPQHF. CDR3 DNA sequence: TGTGCCAGCAGTTTTACAGGGGAAAGGGGTCAGCCCCAGCATTTT.

The CDR3 loop reads CASSDVRDTTDTQYF. The CDR3 region has the DNA TGTGCCAGCAGTGACGTCAGGGACACCACAGATACGCAGTATTTT. The chain uses TRBV2 and TRBJ2-3; D is possibly TRBD1 (6 bases). Germline CDR1 and CDR2: SNHLY and FYNNEI. The CDR3 loop spans 15 amino acids. Trimming took off 3 bases at V and 2 bases at J, with 12 bases between the two ends.

The chain uses TRBV20-1 and TRBJ1-5, with D perhaps matching TRBD1 (5 bases). The CDR3 sequence is 14 residues long. V was pared by 3 bases and J by 1 base, with 10 bases between. The germline V gene encodes CDR1 DFQATT and CDR2 SNEGSKA (reference sequence). The CDR3: CSASSGGSNQPQHF. In nucleotides, the CDR3 is TGCAGTGCTAGTTCTGGGGGGAGCAATCAGCCCCAGCATTTT.

The chain combines TRBV3-1 (or the pseudogene TRBV3-2) with TRBJ1-3, with D unresolved. Between the trimmed V and J ends, which lost 4 bases and 4 bases, there was a span of 11 bases. The CDR3 extends over 14 amino acids. The germline V gene has CDR1 LGHDT and CDR2 YNNKEL (reference sequence). The CDR3 DNA sequence: TGTGCCAGCAGCCTTACCGATACAGGAAACACCATATATTTT. It is translated as CASSLTDTGNTIYF.

This chain connects TRBV4-2 to TRBJ1-2; D gene unclear. This CDR3 contains 15 residues. The germline CDR1 and CDR2 sequences are LGHNA and YNFKEQ. Deletions cut 3 bases from V and 4 bases from J, with 15 bases between. The DNA for the CDR3 is TGTGCCAGCAGCCACCTTAGGGAGAGGGTCTATGGCTACACCTTC. This translates into CASSHLRERVYGYTF.

This sequence joins TRBV11-3 and TRBJ1-1, with D maybe TRBD1 (5 bases). The V gene lost 5 bases and the J gene lost 1 base, with 8 bases spanning the gap. This CDR3 contains 13 residues. The V gene's germline CDR1 is SGHNT and CDR2 YENEEA. For the CDR3, the DNA is TGTGCCAGCAGCCACACAGGGAACACTGAAGCTTTCTTT. Translation gives CASSHTGNTEAFF. Combining the CDR3 with reference TRBV11-3 and TRBJ1-1 gives the whole variable domain EAGVVQSPRYKIIEKKQPVAFWCNPISGHNTLYWYLQNLGQGPELLIRYENEEAVDDSQLPKDRFSAERLKGVDSTLKIQPAELGDSAVYLCASSHTGNTEAFFGQGTRLTVV.

V is TRBV5-5 and J is TRBJ2-7, with TRBD2 as a possible D gene (6 bases). CDR1 is SGHKS, CDR2 YYEKEE, per germline (reference sequence). CDR3 length: 14 residues. V was cut by 4 bases and J by 3 bases, with 14 bases left in between. DNA of the CDR3: TGTGCCAGCAGCAGGCAGGGAGGAGGCTACGAGCAGTACTTC. Its protein product is CASSRQGGGYEQYF.

The chain combines TRBV5-1 with TRBJ1-4, with D possibly being TRBD1 (6 bases). Germline CDR1 reads SGHRS; CDR2 reads YFSETQ. The CDR3 consists of 15 residues. Between the trimmed V and J ends, which lost 1 base and 6 bases, there was a span of 13 bases. The CDR3 protein is CASSLMSGAHEKLFF. The CDR3 DNA follows: TGCGCCAGCAGCTTGATGTCAGGGGCCCATGAAAAACTGTTTTTT. The whole variable domain, filled in from reference TRBV5-1 and TRBJ1-4, reads KAGVTQTPRYLIKTRGQQVTLSCSPISGHRSVSWYQQTPGQGLQFLFEYFSETQRNKGNFPGRFSGRQFSNSRSEMNVSTLELGDSALYLCASSLMSGAHEKLFFGSGTQLSVL.

This clone was seen just once. The V call is TRBV27, the J call TRBJ1-1, with D perhaps matching TRBD1 (6 bases). From germline, CDR1 is MNHEY and CDR2 SMNVEV (reference sequence). The CDR3 length is 14 residues. Trimming removed 6 bases at V and 1 base at J, with 12 bases between. In nucleotides, the CDR3 is TGTGCCAGCAGGCCGCCGGACAGGAACACTGAAGCTTTCTTT. Translation gives CASRPPDRNTEAFF.

This rearrangement joins TRBV6-4 to TRBJ1-1, with D unresolved. Trimming removed 8 bases from V and 0 bases from J, with 10 bases in between. The CDR3 is 13 residues long. CDR1 is MRHNA and CDR2 is SNTAGT in the germline V gene. The CDR3 protein is CASAREVNTEAFF. CDR3 in DNA: TGTGCCAGCGCGAGGGAGGTGAACACTGAAGCTTTCTTT.

The chain combines TRBV1 with TRBJ2-5; the table's TRBD2 call for D was not verified on the DNA. TRBV1 is recorded as a pseudogene. The CDR3 spans 18 residues. The CDR3 sequence is CTSSQDEVLADPQETQYF. CDR3 in DNA: TGCACCAGCAGCCAAGATGAGGTTCTAGCGGATCCTCAAGAGACCCAGTACTTC.

The J gene is TRBJ2-1, the V gene TRBV4-1; D call uncertain. This CDR3 comprises 13 residues. Trimming cost V 0 bases and J 4 bases, with 4 bases left between them. Germline-derived CDR1 and CDR2 are MGHRA and YSYEKL. The CDR3: CASSQDPYNEQFF. As DNA, the CDR3 is TGCGCCAGCAGCCAAGATCCGTACAATGAGCAGTTCTTC.

This sequence joins TRBV30 and TRBJ2-7; unclear D gene. The CDR3 consists of 11 residues. Trimming cost V 0 bases and J 4 bases, with 4 bases left between them. Germline lookup yields CDR1 GTSNPN and CDR2 SVGIG (reference sequence). The CDR3 here is CAWSVSYEQYF. The DNA for the CDR3 is TGTGCCTGGAGTGTCTCTTACGAGCAGTACTTC.